Listed below are T cell receptor beta chains from one sample, sequenced in a study of OX40 agonist ivuxolimab in advanced cancers. The assay was immunoSEQ multiplex PCR, and TCRdb's table has in-frame clones only and misses some. The table shows more than 85,000 clones, with around nine tenths occurring only once. Sequenced material: CD4+ or CD8+ T cells sorted from blood, taken in a trial of the OX40 agonist ivuxolimab. The receptors here all came from an adult with an advanced solid tumor such as melanoma, head and neck, liver or kidney cancer. Both conserved end residues are part of each CDR3. The D gene is left open where the match is weak. Clone size is stated in some rows and not others, as once, few, many or a class when expanded.

d_gene	abundance	v_gene	j_gene	CDR3nt	CDR3aa
NA	NA	TRBV21-1	TRBJ2-7	TGTGCCAGCAGCGCAAAGCCGTTAGGGACTAGTCGAAGGGGACCCTACGAGCAGTACTTC	CASSAKPLGTSRRGPYEQYF
NA	NA	TRBV5-1	TRBJ2-1	TGCGCCAGCAGCTTTTGGGGCGGTGGCTACAATGATGAGCAGTTCTTC	CASSFWGGGYNDEQFF
NA	NA	TRBV19	TRBJ2-3	TGTGCCAGTTTACCACAGGGAGCAGATACGCAGTATTTT	CASLPQGADTQYF
TRBD1	NA	TRBV10-2	TRBJ2-2	TGCGCCAGCATTAACACAGGGGCCCCCGGGGAGCTGTTTTTT	CASINTGAPGELFF
NA	NA	TRBV11-2	TRBJ1-3	TGTGCCAGCAGCCCTAGGGCAGCCTCTGGAAACACCATATATTTT	CASSPRAASGNTIYF
NA	NA	TRBV19	TRBJ1-2	TGTGCCAGTAGTACCACAGGGAGTGGTAACTATGGCTACACCTTC	CASSTTGSGNYGYTF
NA	NA	TRBV11-1	TRBJ1-3	TGTGCCAGCAGCTCCTCCTCGGGGATCTCTGGAAACACCATATATTTT	CASSSSSGISGNTIYF
TRBD1	NA	TRBV5-1	TRBJ1-3	TGCGCCAGCACGAAAGACAGGGTATCTGGAAACACCATATATTTT	CASTKDRVSGNTIYF
NA	NA	TRBV7-2	TRBJ1-1	TGTGCCAGCAGCTTGGTGGACAGACCTGAAGCTTTCTTT	CASSLVDRPEAFF
TRBD2	NA	TRBV7-9	TRBJ2-3	TGTGCCAGCAACCCTCTAGCGGAAATGCAGTATTTT	CASNPLAEMQYF
NA	NA	TRBV28	TRBJ2-3	TGTGCCAGTTCCGTAGCAGATACGCAGTATTTT	CASSVADTQYF
NA	NA	TRBV7-2	TRBJ2-7	TGTGCCAGCAGCGTAGGGGGAAAGAGCTCCTACGAGCAGTACTTC	CASSVGGKSSYEQYF
NA	NA	TRBV19	TRBJ1-1	TGTGCCAGTAGTGCAACGAATAGACAGGCATCGGCTTTCTTT	CASSATNRQASAFF
TRBD1	NA	TRBV27	TRBJ2-3	TGTGCCAGCAGTTTTCAGAGACAGGGGACGCAGTATTTT	CASSFQRQGTQYF
NA	NA	TRBV9	TRBJ2-7	TGTGCCAGCAGCGTAGGGGGGGAGTCCGGGCAGTACTTC	CASSVGGESGQYF
NA	once	TRBV5-6	TRBJ1-2	TGTGCCAGCAGCACGGGACTGGGACAACTTAACTTC	CASSTGLGQLNF
NA	NA	TRBV7-2	TRBJ2-7	TGTGCCAGCAGCTTGGCCGGCAGGACAGTATCCCTCGAGCAGTACTTC	CASSLAGRTVSLEQYF
TRBD2	NA	TRBV7-8	TRBJ2-1	TGTGCCAGCAGCTTACGCTTTAGCGGGAGAGAAAACGAGCAGTTCTTC	CASSLRFSGRENEQFF
TRBD2	NA	TRBV5-8	TRBJ2-3	TGTGCCAGCAGCTTGGGAACCGGGACTAGCGGGGGGGATACGCAGTATTTT	CASSLGTGTSGGDTQYF
NA	NA	TRBV6-6	TRBJ2-3	TGTGCCAGCAGTTACGGGAGCAGCACAGATACGCAGTATTTT	CASSYGSSTDTQYF
NA	few	TRBV5-8	TRBJ1-2	TGTGCCAGCAGCTTGGGAGACAGGATGTATGGCTACACCTTC	CASSLGDRMYGYTF
NA	NA	TRBV14	TRBJ1-3	TGTGCCAGCCAGTTCGCTCTGGAAAACACCATATATTTT	CASQFALENTIYF
TRBD1	NA	TRBV14	TRBJ1-5	TGTGCCAGCAGCCAGCGAGACAGGGGCCGCCTGGGCCTTTATAGCAATCAGCCCCAGCATTTT	CASSQRDRGRLGLYSNQPQHF
TRBD2	NA	TRBV19	TRBJ2-1	TGTGCCAGTAGTACAACGGGACTAGCGGAATACAATGAGCAGTTCTTC	CASSTTGLAEYNEQFF
TRBD1	NA	TRBV28	TRBJ1-2	TGTGCCAGCAGTTCCGGGACAGGGAGAAGCGGCTACACCTTC	CASSSGTGRSGYTF
NA	NA	TRBV7-9	TRBJ2-7	TGTGCCAGCAGCTTAGCGATGGGAGGTCGACCCGAGCAGTACTTC	CASSLAMGGRPEQYF
NA	NA	TRBV4-2	TRBJ2-3	TGTGCCAGCAGCCGGCAAGCAAGCGCGTTCGGGGGAGAGACAGATACGCAGTATTTT	CASSRQASAFGGETDTQYF
NA	NA	TRBV2	TRBJ1-1	TGTGCCAGCAGGGAGGAGATGAACACTGAAGCTTTCTTT	CASREEMNTEAFF
NA	NA	TRBV6-5	TRBJ1-5	TGTGCCAGCAGTTTTAGAGCGTATAGCAATCAGCCCCAGCATTTT	CASSFRAYSNQPQHF
NA	NA	TRBV6-5	TRBJ1-1	TGTGCCAGCAGTTACAAGGCCCGTTCTGAAGCTTTCTTT	CASSYKARSEAFF
NA	NA	TRBV5-1	TRBJ1-3	TGCGCCAGCAGAGGGGACATTTCTGGAAACACCATATATTTT	CASRGDISGNTIYF
NA	few	TRBV5-4	TRBJ2-1	TGTGCCAGCAGCTACAATTTGTTTGGGATGTCCAGTAGTGAGCAGTTCTTC	CASSYNLFGMSSSEQFF
NA	NA	TRBV7-9	TRBJ1-1	TGTGCCAGCAGCTTGGCAGGGTTGGTAGCTGAAGCTTTCTTT	CASSLAGLVAEAFF
NA	NA	TRBV6-4	TRBJ1-2	TGTGCCAGCAGTGACTCGTCCCCGGCCAGACTGATCTATGGCTACACCTTC	CASSDSSPARLIYGYTF
TRBD1	NA	TRBV19	TRBJ1-2	TGTGCCAGTAGTATACAGGGGGGCCAGGGGATGGCTGGCTACACCTTC	CASSIQGGQGMAGYTF
NA	NA	TRBV5-6	TRBJ1-3	TGTGCCAGCAGCTTTACTGGAAACACCATATATTTT	CASSFTGNTIYF
TRBD1	NA	TRBV7-9	TRBJ2-1	TGTGCCAGCAGCTCTCCGGGACAGAGTTTTAATGAGCAGTTCTTC	CASSSPGQSFNEQFF
NA	once	TRBV6-5	TRBJ1-5	TGTGCCAGCAGCCCTGGGAGGAATCAGCCCCAGCATTTT	CASSPGRNQPQHF
NA	NA	TRBV5-6	TRBJ1-4	TGTGCCAGCAGCTTCGGGAAGACAGGTTATAATGAAAAACTGTTTTTT	CASSFGKTGYNEKLFF
TRBD1	NA	TRBV5-6	TRBJ1-1	TGTGCCAGCAGTTTTCCCCCGAGACAGGGACCTTGGAGGGAAGCTTTCTTT	CASSFPPRQGPWREAFF
TRBD1	once	TRBV19	TRBJ1-6	TGTGCCAGTAGTATGGGGACAGGCAGAAGAGCAAATTCACCCCTCCACTTT	CASSMGTGRRANSPLHF
TRBD2	NA	TRBV30	TRBJ2-2	TGTGCCTGGTCCGGGAGCGGGACCTACACCGGGGAGCTGTTTTTT	CAWSGSGTYTGELFF
NA	NA	TRBV7-2	TRBJ2-2	TGTGCCAGCAGCCCCGGGAGTCCCACCGGGGAGCTGTTTTTT	CASSPGSPTGELFF
NA	NA	TRBV7-2	TRBJ2-7	TGTGCAACGACGGCCTTCCTCACCTCCTACGAGCAGTACTTC	CATTAFLTSYEQYF
NA	NA	TRBV11-2	TRBJ1-6	TGTGCCAGCAGTCCCCTCGGTGAGGGCTTTAATTCACCCCTCCACTTT	CASSPLGEGFNSPLHF
NA	NA	TRBV5-4	TRBJ1-1	TGTGCCAGCAGCTTGGACACTGAAGCTTTCTTT	CASSLDTEAFF
NA	NA	TRBV27	TRBJ1-3	TGTGCCAGCAAGCCAAGCCGGGACTCTGGAAACACCATATATTTT	CASKPSRDSGNTIYF
NA	NA	TRBV6-1	TRBJ1-1	TGTGCCAGCAGTGACCGTGGCGGAACTGAAGCTTTCTTT	CASSDRGGTEAFF
NA	NA	TRBV6-5	TRBJ1-4	TGTGCCAGCAGTTCGGGGTTAACTAATGAAAAACTGTTTTTT	CASSSGLTNEKLFF
NA	NA	TRBV27	TRBJ1-1	TGTGCCAGCAGCCTGGAAGGTATGAACACTGAAGCTTTCTTT	CASSLEGMNTEAFF
TRBD2	NA	TRBV7-8	TRBJ2-5	TGTGCCAGCAGCTTAGCGCGGCTAGCGGATTTAGAGACCCAGTACTTC	CASSLARLADLETQYF
TRBD2	few	TRBV15	TRBJ2-3	TGTGCCACCAGCAGGGGATTTCTGGCGGGGGGGCCAGATACGCAGTATTTT	CATSRGFLAGGPDTQYF
NA	NA	TRBV10-3	TRBJ2-2	TGTGCCATCAGTGAGAAGGTAGCGAACACCGGGGAGCTGTTTTTT	CAISEKVANTGELFF
TRBD2	NA	TRBV19	TRBJ2-5	TGTGCCAGTAGCTTAGGACTAGCGGGAAGGGAGACCCAGTACTTC	CASSLGLAGRETQYF
TRBD2	NA	TRBV4-2	TRBJ2-7	TGTGCCAGCAGCCAAGATGGGGCGGGGCTAGCGGGATACGAGCAGTACTTC	CASSQDGAGLAGYEQYF
NA	NA	TRBV9	TRBJ2-2	TGTGCCAGCAGCCAGACCGCCCAGGAGCCCACCGGGGAGCTGTTTTTT	CASSQTAQEPTGELFF
NA	NA	TRBV28	TRBJ2-7	TGTGCCAGCAGTTTCCAGTACTACGAGCAGTACTTC	CASSFQYYEQYF
NA	NA	TRBV19	TRBJ1-2	TGTGCCAGTAGTTCATCGCCTGGACAGTACTATGGCTACACCTTC	CASSSSPGQYYGYTF
NA	NA	TRBV5-1	TRBJ2-7	TGCGCCAGCAGCTTGGTTTCAGGGTTCGAGCAGTACTTC	CASSLVSGFEQYF
TRBD1	NA	TRBV25-1	TRBJ2-1	TGTGCCAGCAGCGGACAGGCGATAACCTACAATGAGCAGTTCTTC	CASSGQAITYNEQFF